This T cell receptor (beta chain) was captured by sequencing in a study of blood T cells in healthy people across ages. Regarding the study as a whole: With naive T cell percentage, TCR beta diversity showed a strong correlation. A roughly linear age-dependent decrease characterized TCR beta diversity per million T cells.

Combining a sample-barcoded 5' primer with a J-beta primer mix, a second PCR ran for roughly 6 to 12 cycles. TCRdb re-called the 5' RACE reads with MiXCR, one entry per CDR3 protein. The sample lists over a million distinct CDR3 sequences; approximately 59% were seen once. A note on this clonotype: Its specificity is not known.

The length of the CDR3 is 13 residues. The J segment lost 7 bases and the V segment lost 5 bases, leaving 7 bases of the junction unmatched. CDR1 is SGHTA and CDR2 is FQGNSA in the germline V gene. The clonotype comes from a man in his late teens or twenties in good health. Sequences were obtained from blood. V usage is TRBV7-2 and J usage is TRBJ2-5; TRBD1 matches 7 bases. The CDR3 DNA reads TGTGCCAGCAGCCCGCGACAGGGTTGGACCCAGTACTTC. It specifies CASSPRQGWTQYF.